This is a list of T cell receptor beta chains from one sample in a study of T cells in Graves' hyperthyroidism and ophthalmopathy. Each CDR3 protein gets one entry after TCRdb re-called the multiplex PCR reads with MiXCR. The sample lists about half a million distinct CDR3 sequences; about 16% were seen once. The sequencing sample was made of blood. Receptors were obtained from a woman in her twenties or thirties with Graves' ophthalmopathy. The CDR3 runs from the conserved cysteine through the conserved F or W. D genes are given only for firm matches. Clone size is stated in some rows and not others, as once, few, many or a class when expanded.

d_call: TRBD2; j_call: TRBJ2-5; clone_size: few; cdr3_length: 14; v_call: TRBV5-6; cdr3_aa: CASSGVSGGETQYF; cdr3_nt: TGTGCCAGCAGTGGAGTCTCGGGAGGAGAGACCCAGTACTTC
d_call: NA; j_call: TRBJ2-1; clone_size: many; cdr3_length: 14; v_call: TRBV20-1; cdr3_aa: CSASLPSSYNEQFF; cdr3_nt: TGCAGTGCTAGCCTTCCGAGCTCCTACAATGAGCAGTTCTTC
d_call: TRBD2; j_call: TRBJ2-7; clone_size: NA; cdr3_length: 15; v_call: TRBV9; cdr3_aa: CASSVGASGSGEQYF; cdr3_nt: TGTGCCAGCAGCGTAGGTGCTAGCGGGAGCGGTGAGCAGTACTTC
d_call: NA; j_call: TRBJ2-6; clone_size: NA; cdr3_length: 14; v_call: TRBV7-2; cdr3_aa: CASSLQQGANVLTF; cdr3_nt: TGTGCCAGCAGCCTCCAACAGGGGGCCAACGTCCTGACTTTC
d_call: NA; j_call: TRBJ1-5; clone_size: few; cdr3_length: 14; v_call: TRBV6-1; cdr3_aa: CASSEMTARSAQHF; cdr3_nt: TGTGCCAGCAGTGAGATGACAGCCCGGAGCGCCCAGCATTTT
d_call: NA; j_call: TRBJ2-1; clone_size: many; cdr3_length: 16; v_call: TRBV5-1; cdr3_aa: CASSLLAGFAYNEQFF; cdr3_nt: TGCGCCAGCAGCTTGTTGGCAGGGTTCGCCTACAATGAGCAGTTCTTC
d_call: NA; j_call: TRBJ2-2; clone_size: few; cdr3_length: 14; v_call: TRBV3-1; cdr3_aa: CASSRGIGTGELFF; cdr3_nt: TGTGCCAGCAGCCGGGGGATCGGTACCGGGGAGCTGTTTTTT
d_call: NA; j_call: TRBJ2-3; clone_size: NA; cdr3_length: 14; v_call: TRBV20-1; cdr3_aa: CSAVLGGNTDTQYF; cdr3_nt: TGCAGTGCAGTACTTGGAGGGAACACAGATACGCAGTATTTT
d_call: TRBD2; j_call: TRBJ2-7; clone_size: few; cdr3_length: 14; v_call: TRBV12-3/TRBV12-4; cdr3_aa: CASTGGNILGEQYF; cdr3_nt: TGTGCCAGCACGGGAGGGAACATTCTGGGTGAGCAGTACTTC
d_call: TRBD1; j_call: TRBJ2-2; clone_size: many; cdr3_length: 16; v_call: TRBV2; cdr3_aa: CASRPGTASNTGELFF; cdr3_nt: TGTGCCAGCAGACCCGGGACAGCCTCTAACACCGGGGAGCTGTTTTTT
d_call: TRBD1; j_call: TRBJ2-5; clone_size: many; cdr3_length: 16; v_call: TRBV18; cdr3_aa: CASSPGMGQGSETQYF; cdr3_nt: TGTGCCAGCTCACCGGGAATGGGACAGGGGTCGGAGACCCAGTACTTC
d_call: NA; j_call: TRBJ2-1; clone_size: NA; cdr3_length: 13; v_call: TRBV19; cdr3_aa: CASGGWTYNEQFF; cdr3_nt: TGTGCCAGTGGTGGTTGGACATACAATGAGCAGTTCTTC
d_call: NA; j_call: TRBJ2-1; clone_size: NA; cdr3_length: 14; v_call: TRBV6-1; cdr3_aa: CASPIEGFLNEQFF; cdr3_nt: TGTGCCAGCCCCATCGAGGGGTTCTTGAATGAGCAGTTCTTC
d_call: NA; j_call: TRBJ2-3; clone_size: many; cdr3_length: 16; v_call: TRBV28; cdr3_aa: CASSLGARGMADTQYF; cdr3_nt: TGTGCCAGCAGTTTGGGTGCCAGGGGAATGGCAGATACGCAGTATTTT
d_call: NA; j_call: TRBJ1-1; clone_size: NA; cdr3_length: 13; v_call: TRBV6-6; cdr3_aa: CASSYYGGTEAFF; cdr3_nt: TGTGCCAGCAGTTACTATGGCGGCACTGAAGCTTTCTTT
d_call: NA; j_call: TRBJ1-3; clone_size: NA; cdr3_length: 16; v_call: TRBV5-6; cdr3_aa: CASSLFQIIPGNTIYF; cdr3_nt: TGTGCCAGCAGCTTGTTCCAGATAATCCCTGGAAACACCATATATTTT
d_call: TRBD1; j_call: TRBJ2-7; clone_size: NA; cdr3_length: 15; v_call: TRBV28; cdr3_aa: CASSLYRGKPYEQYF; cdr3_nt: TGTGCCAGCAGTTTATACAGGGGGAAACCCTACGAGCAGTACTTC
d_call: NA; j_call: TRBJ1-1; clone_size: many; cdr3_length: 14; v_call: TRBV7-9; cdr3_aa: CASSREASNTEAFF; cdr3_nt: TGTGCCAGCAGCCGGGAGGCTTCGAACACTGAAGCTTTCTTT
d_call: NA; j_call: TRBJ1-6; clone_size: NA; cdr3_length: 13; v_call: TRBV27; cdr3_aa: CASRARLDSPLHF; cdr3_nt: TGTGCCAGCAGGGCCAGATTAGATTCACCCCTCCACTTT
d_call: TRBD1; j_call: TRBJ2-7; clone_size: many; cdr3_length: 14; v_call: TRBV5-1; cdr3_aa: CASRIKGQALEQYF; cdr3_nt: TGCGCCAGCAGAATCAAGGGACAGGCATTGGAGCAGTACTTC
d_call: NA; j_call: TRBJ1-6; clone_size: NA; cdr3_length: 14; v_call: TRBV6-1; cdr3_aa: CASSEGAYNSPLHF; cdr3_nt: TGTGCCAGCAGTGAGGGGGCTTATAATTCACCCCTCCACTTT
d_call: NA; j_call: TRBJ2-1; clone_size: many; cdr3_length: 14; v_call: TRBV5-1; cdr3_aa: CASSVGSSYNEQFF; cdr3_nt: TGTGCCAGCTCAGTCGGGAGCTCCTACAATGAGCAGTTCTTC
d_call: TRBD1; j_call: TRBJ2-1; clone_size: NA; cdr3_length: 15; v_call: TRBV19; cdr3_aa: CASSIAIEGAGEQFF; cdr3_nt: TGTGCCAGTAGTATCGCAATCGAGGGGGCTGGTGAGCAGTTCTTC
d_call: NA; j_call: TRBJ2-7; clone_size: few; cdr3_length: 15; v_call: TRBV6-1; cdr3_aa: CASSHETGMSYEQYF; cdr3_nt: TGTGCCAGCAGTCACGAGACAGGAATGAGCTACGAGCAGTACTTC
d_call: NA; j_call: TRBJ1-1; clone_size: NA; cdr3_length: 13; v_call: TRBV6-1; cdr3_aa: CASSPGGKTEAFF; cdr3_nt: TGTGCCAGCAGTCCCGGGGGGAAAACTGAAGCTTTCTTT
d_call: TRBD1; j_call: TRBJ2-7; clone_size: NA; cdr3_length: 16; v_call: TRBV20-1; cdr3_aa: CSARDFLSTGFYEQYF; cdr3_nt: TGCAGTGCTAGAGACTTCCTATCGACAGGGTTCTACGAGCAGTACTTC